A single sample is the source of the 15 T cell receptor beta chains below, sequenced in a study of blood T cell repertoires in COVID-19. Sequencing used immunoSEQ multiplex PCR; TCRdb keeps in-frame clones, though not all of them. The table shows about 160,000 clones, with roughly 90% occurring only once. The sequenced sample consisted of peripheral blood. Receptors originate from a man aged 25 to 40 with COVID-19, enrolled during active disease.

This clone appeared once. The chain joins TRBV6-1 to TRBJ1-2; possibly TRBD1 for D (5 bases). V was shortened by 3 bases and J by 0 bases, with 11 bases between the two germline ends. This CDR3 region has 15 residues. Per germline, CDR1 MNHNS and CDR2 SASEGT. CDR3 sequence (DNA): TGTGCCAGCAGTGATGGGCCCAGGGCTAACTATGGCTACACCTTC. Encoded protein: CASSDGPRANYGYTF.

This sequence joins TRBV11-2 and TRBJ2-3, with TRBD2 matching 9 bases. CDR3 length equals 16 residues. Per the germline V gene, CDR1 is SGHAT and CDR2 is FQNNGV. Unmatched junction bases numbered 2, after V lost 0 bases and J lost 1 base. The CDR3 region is CASSLDAGGGTDTQYF. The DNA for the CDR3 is TGTGCCAGCAGCTTAGATGCGGGAGGGGGCACAGATACGCAGTATTTT.

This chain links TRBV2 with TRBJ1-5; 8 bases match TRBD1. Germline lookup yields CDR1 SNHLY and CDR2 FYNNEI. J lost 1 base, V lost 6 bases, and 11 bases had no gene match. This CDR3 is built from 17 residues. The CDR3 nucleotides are TGTGCCAGCAGCGTCGGACAGGGCGGGGGAAGCAATCAGCCCCAGCATTTT. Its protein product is CASSVGQGGGSNQPQHF.

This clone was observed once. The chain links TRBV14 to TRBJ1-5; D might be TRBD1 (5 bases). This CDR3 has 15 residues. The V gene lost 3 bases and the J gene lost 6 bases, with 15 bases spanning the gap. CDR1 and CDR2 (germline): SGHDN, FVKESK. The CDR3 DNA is TGTGCCAGCAGCCAGGAACAGGACATGTGTCAGCCCCAGCATTTT. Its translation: CASSQEQDMCQPQHF.

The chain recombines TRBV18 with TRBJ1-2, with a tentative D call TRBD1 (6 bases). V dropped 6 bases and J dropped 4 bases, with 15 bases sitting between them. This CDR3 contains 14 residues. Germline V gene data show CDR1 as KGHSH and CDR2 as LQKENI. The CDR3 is CASSAYRAPYGYTF. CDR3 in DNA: TGTGCCAGCTCGGCCTACAGGGCCCCCTATGGCTACACCTTC.

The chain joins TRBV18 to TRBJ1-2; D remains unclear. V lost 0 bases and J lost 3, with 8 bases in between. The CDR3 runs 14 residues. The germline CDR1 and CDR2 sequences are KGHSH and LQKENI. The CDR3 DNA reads TGTGCCAGCTCACCACCGGCGGAGTACTATGGCTACACCTTC. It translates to CASSPPAEYYGYTF.

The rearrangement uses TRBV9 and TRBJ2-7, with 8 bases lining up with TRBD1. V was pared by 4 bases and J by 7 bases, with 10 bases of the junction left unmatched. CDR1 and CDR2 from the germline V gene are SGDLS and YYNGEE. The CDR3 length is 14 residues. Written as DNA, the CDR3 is TGTGCCAGCAGCTTAATGACAGGGGATGAAGAGCAGTACTTC. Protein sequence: CASSLMTGDEEQYF.

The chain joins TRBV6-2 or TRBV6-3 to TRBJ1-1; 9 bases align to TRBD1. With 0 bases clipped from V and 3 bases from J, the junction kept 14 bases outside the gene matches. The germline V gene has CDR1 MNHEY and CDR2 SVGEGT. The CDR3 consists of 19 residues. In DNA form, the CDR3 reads TGTGCCAGCAGTTACTCCTTTGACGGGACAGGGAATCCGGACACTGAAGCTTTCTTT. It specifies CASSYSFDGTGNPDTEAFF.

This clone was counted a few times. CDR3 sequence (DNA): TGTGCCAGCAGCTCCGGCCGGGTAGGGGGATCCTACAATGAGCAGTTCTTC. This codes for CASSSGRVGGSYNEQFF. The chain couples TRBV13 to TRBJ2-1; D perhaps matches TRBD1 (6 bases). This CDR3 spans 17 amino acids. V was clipped by 4 bases and J by 1 base, with 17 bases between them. CDR1 is PRHDT and CDR2 is FYEKMQ in the germline V gene (reference sequence).

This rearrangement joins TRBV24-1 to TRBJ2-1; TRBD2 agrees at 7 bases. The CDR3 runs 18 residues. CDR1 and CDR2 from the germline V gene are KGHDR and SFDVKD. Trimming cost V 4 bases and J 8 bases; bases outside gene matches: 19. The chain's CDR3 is CATSDPRLIAGTNDEQFF. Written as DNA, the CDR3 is TGTGCCACCAGTGACCCCCGGTTGATAGCGGGCACCAACGATGAGCAGTTCTTC.

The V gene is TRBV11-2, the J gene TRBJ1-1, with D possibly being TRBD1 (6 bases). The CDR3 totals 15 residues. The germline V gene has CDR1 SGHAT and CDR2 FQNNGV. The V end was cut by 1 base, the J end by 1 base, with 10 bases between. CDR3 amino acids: CASSLVEGENTEAFF. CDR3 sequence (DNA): TGTGCCAGCAGCTTAGTAGAGGGGGAGAACACTGAAGCTTTCTTT. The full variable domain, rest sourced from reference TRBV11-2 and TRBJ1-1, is EAGVAQSPRYKIIEKRQSVAFWCNPISGHATLYWYQQILGQGPKLLIQFQNNGVVDDSQLPKDRFSAERLKGVDSTLKIQPAKLEDSAVYLCASSLVEGENTEAFFGQGTRLTVV.

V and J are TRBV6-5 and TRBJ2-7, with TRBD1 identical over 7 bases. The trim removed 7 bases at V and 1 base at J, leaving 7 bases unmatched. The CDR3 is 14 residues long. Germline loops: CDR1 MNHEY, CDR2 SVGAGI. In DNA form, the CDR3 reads TGTGCCAGCACCTGGGGGACAGCGTCCTACGAGCAGTACTTC. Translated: CASTWGTASYEQYF.

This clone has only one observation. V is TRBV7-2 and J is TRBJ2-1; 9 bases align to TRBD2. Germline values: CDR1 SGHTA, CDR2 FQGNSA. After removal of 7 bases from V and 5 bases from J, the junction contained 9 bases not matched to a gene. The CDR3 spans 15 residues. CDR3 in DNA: TGTGCCAGCACCTTGGGCGGGAGGGCCGACAATGAGCAGTTCTTC. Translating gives CASTLGGRADNEQFF.

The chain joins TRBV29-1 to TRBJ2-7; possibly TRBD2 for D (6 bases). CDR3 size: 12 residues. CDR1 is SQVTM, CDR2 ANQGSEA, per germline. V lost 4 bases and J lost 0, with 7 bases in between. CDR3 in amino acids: CSVVGGSYEQYF. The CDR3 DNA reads TGCAGCGTTGTGGGGGGCTCCTACGAGCAGTACTTC.

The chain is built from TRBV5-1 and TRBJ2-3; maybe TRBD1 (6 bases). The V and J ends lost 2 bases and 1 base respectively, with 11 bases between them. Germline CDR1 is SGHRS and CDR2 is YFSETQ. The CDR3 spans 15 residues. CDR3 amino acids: CASSFQGQGTDTQYF. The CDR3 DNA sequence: TGCGCCAGCAGCTTCCAGGGGCAGGGCACAGATACGCAGTATTTT. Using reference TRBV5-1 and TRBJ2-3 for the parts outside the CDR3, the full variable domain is KAGVTQTPRYLIKTRGQQVTLSCSPISGHRSVSWYQQTPGQGLQFLFEYFSETQRNKGNFPGRFSGRQFSNSRSEMNVSTLELGDSALYLCASSFQGQGTDTQYFGPGTRLTVL.